Detailed here is one T cell receptor beta chain. Per the authors' pipeline: Amplified reference gene primers provided the basis for estimating nucleated cell counts. Method: immunoSEQ multiplex PCR; TCRdb's copy keeps in-frame clones and lacks some. V and J calls and clone size are copied from that table; D and trimming were computed from the DNA. The sample yields approximately 170,000 clones, around 90% seen once. The data derive from a study of blood T cell repertoires in COVID-19. The overall study: Sites across the United States, Italy and Spain contributed samples from acute and convalescent COVID-19. PBMCs, B-cell-depleted T cells, or T cells provided the cDNA or gDNA that made up the material.

V was clipped by 0 bases and J by 5 bases, with 16 bases between them. The length of the CDR3 is 16 residues. Germline lookup yields CDR1 ENHRY and CDR2 SYGVKD. The chain is built from TRBV10-3 and TRBJ2-5; TRBD2 is a possible D gene (6 bases). The sample was peripheral blood. This TCR was recovered from a young man with COVID-19, enrolled during active disease. In DNA form, the CDR3 reads TGTGCCATCAGTGAGTCACTCGGGAGATTTTCGGAGACCCAGTACTTC. Translated: CAISESLGRFSETQYF.